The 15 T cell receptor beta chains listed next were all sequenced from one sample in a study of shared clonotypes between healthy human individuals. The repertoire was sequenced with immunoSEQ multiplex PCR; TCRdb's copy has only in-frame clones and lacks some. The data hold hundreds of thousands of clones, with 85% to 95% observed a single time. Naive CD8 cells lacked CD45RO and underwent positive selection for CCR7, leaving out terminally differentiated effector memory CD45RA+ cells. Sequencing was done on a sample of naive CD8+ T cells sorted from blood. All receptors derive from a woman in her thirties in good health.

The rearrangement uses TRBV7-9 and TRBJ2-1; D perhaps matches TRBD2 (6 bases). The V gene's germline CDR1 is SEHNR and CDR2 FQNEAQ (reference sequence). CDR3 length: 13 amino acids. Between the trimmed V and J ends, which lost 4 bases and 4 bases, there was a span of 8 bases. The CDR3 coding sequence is TGTGCCAGCAGCTACGGGGGTTACAATGAGCAGTTCTTC. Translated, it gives CASSYGGYNEQFF.

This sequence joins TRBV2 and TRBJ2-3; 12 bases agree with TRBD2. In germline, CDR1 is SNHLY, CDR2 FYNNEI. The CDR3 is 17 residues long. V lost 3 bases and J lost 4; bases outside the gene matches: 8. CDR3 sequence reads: CASSDGLAGGPADTQYF. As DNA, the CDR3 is TGTGCCAGCAGTGATGGGCTAGCGGGAGGGCCCGCAGATACGCAGTATTTT.

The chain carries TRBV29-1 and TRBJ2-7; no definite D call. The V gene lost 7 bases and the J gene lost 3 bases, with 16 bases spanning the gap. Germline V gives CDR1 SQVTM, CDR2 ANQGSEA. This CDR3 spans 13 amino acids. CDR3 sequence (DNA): TGCAGCGCCATGGAAACTCCAGTCTACGAGCAGTACTTC. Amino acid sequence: CSAMETPVYEQYF.

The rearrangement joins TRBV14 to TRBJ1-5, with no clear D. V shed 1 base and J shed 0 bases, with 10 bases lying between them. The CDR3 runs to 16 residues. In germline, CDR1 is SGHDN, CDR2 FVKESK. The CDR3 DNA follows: TGTGCCAGCAGCCAAGGCTCACCTTATAGCAATCAGCCCCAGCATTTT. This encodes CASSQGSPYSNQPQHF.

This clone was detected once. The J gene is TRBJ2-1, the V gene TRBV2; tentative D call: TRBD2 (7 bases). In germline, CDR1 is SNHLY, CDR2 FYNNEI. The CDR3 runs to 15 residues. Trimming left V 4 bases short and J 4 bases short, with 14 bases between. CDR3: CASSAGGAPYNEQFF. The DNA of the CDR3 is TGTGCCAGCAGTGCGGGGGGCGCGCCTTACAATGAGCAGTTCTTC.

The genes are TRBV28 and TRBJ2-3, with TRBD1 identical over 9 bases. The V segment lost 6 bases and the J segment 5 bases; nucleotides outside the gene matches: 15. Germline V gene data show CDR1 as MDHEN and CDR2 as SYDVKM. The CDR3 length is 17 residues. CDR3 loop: CASSYGTGTGLLDTQYF. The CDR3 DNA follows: TGTGCCAGCAGCTACGGCACCGGGACAGGGTTACTAGATACGCAGTATTTT.

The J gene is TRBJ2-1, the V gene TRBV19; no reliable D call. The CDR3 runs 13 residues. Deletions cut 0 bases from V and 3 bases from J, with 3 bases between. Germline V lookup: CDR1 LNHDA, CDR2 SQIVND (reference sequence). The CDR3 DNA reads TGTGCCAGTAGTATAGACCACTACAATGAGCAGTTCTTC. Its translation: CASSIDHYNEQFF.

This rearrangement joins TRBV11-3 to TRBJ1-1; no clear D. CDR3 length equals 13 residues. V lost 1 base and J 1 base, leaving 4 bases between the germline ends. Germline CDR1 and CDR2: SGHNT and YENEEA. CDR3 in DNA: TGTGCCAGCAGCTTAGCCTCGAACACTGAAGCTTTCTTT. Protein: CASSLASNTEAFF. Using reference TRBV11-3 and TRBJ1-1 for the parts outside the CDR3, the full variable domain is EAGVVQSPRYKIIEKKQPVAFWCNPISGHNTLYWYLQNLGQGPELLIRYENEEAVDDSQLPKDRFSAERLKGVDSTLKIQPAELGDSAVYLCASSLASNTEAFFGQGTRLTVV.

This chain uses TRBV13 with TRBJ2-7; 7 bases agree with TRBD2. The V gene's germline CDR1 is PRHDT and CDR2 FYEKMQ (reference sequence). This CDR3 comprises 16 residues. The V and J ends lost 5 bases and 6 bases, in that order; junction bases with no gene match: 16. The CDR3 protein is CASSPEREAGIAEQYF. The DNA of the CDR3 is TGTGCCAGCAGCCCCGAAAGGGAAGCGGGGATCGCCGAGCAGTACTTC.

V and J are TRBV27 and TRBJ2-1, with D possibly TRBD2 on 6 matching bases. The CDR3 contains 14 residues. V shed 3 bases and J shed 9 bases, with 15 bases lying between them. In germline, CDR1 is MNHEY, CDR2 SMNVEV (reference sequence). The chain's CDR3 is CASSFLRTGAEQFF. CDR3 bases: TGTGCCAGCAGTTTCCTTCGCACGGGAGCTGAGCAGTTCTTC.

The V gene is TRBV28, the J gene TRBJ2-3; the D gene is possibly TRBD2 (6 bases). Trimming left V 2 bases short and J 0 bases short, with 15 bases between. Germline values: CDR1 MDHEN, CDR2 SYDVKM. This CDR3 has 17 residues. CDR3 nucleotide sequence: TGTGCCAGCAGTTTAAACCCGGGACTTGCTAGCACAGATACGCAGTATTTT. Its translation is CASSLNPGLASTDTQYF.

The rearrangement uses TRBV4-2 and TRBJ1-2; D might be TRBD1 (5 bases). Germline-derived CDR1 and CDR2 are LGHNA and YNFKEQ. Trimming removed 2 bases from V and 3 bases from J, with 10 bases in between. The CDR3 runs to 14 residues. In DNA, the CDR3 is TGTGCCAGCAGCCAAAGTCGGGGGGACTATGGCTACACCTTC. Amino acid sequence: CASSQSRGDYGYTF.

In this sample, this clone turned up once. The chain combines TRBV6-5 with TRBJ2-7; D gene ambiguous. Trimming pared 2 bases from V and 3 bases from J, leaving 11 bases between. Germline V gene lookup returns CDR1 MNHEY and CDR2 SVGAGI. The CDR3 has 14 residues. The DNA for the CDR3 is TGTGCCAGCAGTTACCGAGGCCCCGGCTACGAGCAGTACTTC. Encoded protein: CASSYRGPGYEQYF.

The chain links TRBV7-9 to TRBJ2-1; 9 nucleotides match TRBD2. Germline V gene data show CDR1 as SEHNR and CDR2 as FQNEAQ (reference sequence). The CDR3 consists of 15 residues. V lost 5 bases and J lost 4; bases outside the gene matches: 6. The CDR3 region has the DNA TGTGCCAGCAGCCGAGCGGGAGGACCATACAATGAGCAGTTCTTC. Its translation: CASSRAGGPYNEQFF.

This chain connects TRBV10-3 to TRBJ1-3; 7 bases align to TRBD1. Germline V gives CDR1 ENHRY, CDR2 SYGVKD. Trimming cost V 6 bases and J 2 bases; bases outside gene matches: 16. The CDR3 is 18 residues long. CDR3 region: CAIRHPGQTDIAGNTIYF. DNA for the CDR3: TGTGCCATCAGACACCCGGGACAGACTGATATAGCTGGAAACACCATATATTTT.